This T cell receptor beta chain was observed in a study of T cells in Graves' hyperthyroidism and ophthalmopathy. Template material for amplifying TCR beta CDR3 regions consisted of RNA transcripts. The TCR CDR3 was amplified in a first-round RT-PCR using the HTBI primer set. TCRdb reprocessed the multiplex PCR reads via MiXCR and lists one record per CDR3 protein. Among 350,000 or so distinct CDR3 sequences listed, about 17% were seen once. Losses at the gene ends were 4 bases for V and 7 bases for J; bases not matched to a gene: 10. CDR1 is SGHRS, CDR2 YFSETQ, per germline. The length of the CDR3 is 14 residues. This clonotype was recorded once. Being one base from a much bigger clone, this may be a read error.

The sequencing sample was made of blood. The sequence was collected from a woman aged 25 to 45 with Graves' hyperthyroidism that later progressed to Graves' ophthalmopathy. The V gene is TRBV5-1, the J gene TRBJ2-7, with 8 bases matching TRBD1. The CDR3 DNA reads as TGCGCCAGCAGCCCGGACAGGGTAGATTGGGAGCAGTACTTC. This translates into CASSPDRVDWEQYF.